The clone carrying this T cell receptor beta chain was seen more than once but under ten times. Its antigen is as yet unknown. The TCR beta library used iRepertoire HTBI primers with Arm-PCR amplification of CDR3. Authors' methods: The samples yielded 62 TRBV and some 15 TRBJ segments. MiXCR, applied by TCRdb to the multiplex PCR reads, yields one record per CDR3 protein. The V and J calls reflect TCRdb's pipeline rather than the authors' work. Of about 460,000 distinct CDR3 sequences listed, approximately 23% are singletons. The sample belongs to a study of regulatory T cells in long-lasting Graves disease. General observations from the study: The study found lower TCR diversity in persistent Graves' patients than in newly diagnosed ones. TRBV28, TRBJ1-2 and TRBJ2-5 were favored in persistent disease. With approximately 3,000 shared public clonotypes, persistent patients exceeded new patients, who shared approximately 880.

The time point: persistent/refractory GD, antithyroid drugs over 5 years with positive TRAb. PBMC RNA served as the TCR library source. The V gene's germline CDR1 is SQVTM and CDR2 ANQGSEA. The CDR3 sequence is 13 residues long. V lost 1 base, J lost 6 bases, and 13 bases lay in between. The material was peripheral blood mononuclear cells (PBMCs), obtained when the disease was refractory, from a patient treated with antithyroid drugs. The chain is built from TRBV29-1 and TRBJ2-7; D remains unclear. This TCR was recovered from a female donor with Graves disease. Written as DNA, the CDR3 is TGCAGCGTTGAAGTCGCTGCCAGGAGCGAGCAGTACTTC. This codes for CSVEVAARSEQYF.